This entry is about one T cell receptor (beta chain). The antigen remains unidentified. Clinical Activity Scores of at least 3, NOSPECS grades of at least 4 and durations under 3 months characterized ophthalmopathy patients. CDR3 size: 14 residues. CDR1 LGHNA and CDR2 YNFKEQ come from the germline V gene. Deletions cut 0 bases from V and 6 bases from J, with 12 bases between. The source of the sample is a study of T cells in Graves' hyperthyroidism and ophthalmopathy. The study, taken as a whole, reports: In the blood, most expanded thyroid clonotypes above 0.001 appeared as well.

RNA transcripts served as the template for amplifying TCR beta CDR3 regions. The HTBI primer set drove a first-round RT-PCR of the TCR CDR3. MiXCR, run by TCRdb on the multiplex PCR reads, gives a single entry per CDR3 protein. The sample yields roughly 650,000 distinct CDR3 sequences, around 15% seen once. The chain has TRBV4-2 and TRBJ2-7, with D hard to call. The TCR originated in a woman aged 40 to 50 with Graves' ophthalmopathy. The sample taken for sequencing was blood. The CDR3 sequence: CASSQDLGGLEQYF. Written as DNA, the CDR3 is TGTGCCAGCAGCCAAGATCTGGGCGGCCTCGAGCAGTACTTC.